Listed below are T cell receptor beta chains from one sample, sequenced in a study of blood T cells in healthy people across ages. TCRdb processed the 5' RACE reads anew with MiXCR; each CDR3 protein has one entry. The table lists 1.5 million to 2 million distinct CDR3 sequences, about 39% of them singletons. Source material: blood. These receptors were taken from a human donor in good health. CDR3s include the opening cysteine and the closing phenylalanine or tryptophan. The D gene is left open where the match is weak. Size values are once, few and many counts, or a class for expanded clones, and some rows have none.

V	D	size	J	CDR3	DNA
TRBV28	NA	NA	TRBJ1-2	CASSSETGGFTYTF	TGTGCCAGCAGCTCTGAGACAGGCGGTTTCACATACACCTTC
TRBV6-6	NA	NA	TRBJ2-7	CASSRAGHEQYF	TGTGCCAGCAGTCGCGCGGGTCACGAGCAGTACTTC
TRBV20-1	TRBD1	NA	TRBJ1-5	CSAGTTGGNQPQHF	TGCAGTGCTGGAACCACAGGGGGCAATCAGCCCCAGCATTTT
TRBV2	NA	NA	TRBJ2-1	CASTRAYNEQFF	TGTGCCAGCACTCGGGCCTACAATGAGCAGTTCTTC
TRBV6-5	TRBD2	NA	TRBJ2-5	CATGLAGGPGQETQYF	TGTGCCACAGGACTAGCGGGGGGGCCGGGGCAAGAGACCCAGTACTTC
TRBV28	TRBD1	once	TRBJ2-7	CASGAWTGPSYEQYF	TGTGCCAGCGGTGCATGGACAGGGCCCTCCTACGAGCAGTACTTC
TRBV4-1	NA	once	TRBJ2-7	CASSPRTEIHEQYF	TGCGCCAGCAGCCCACGGACAGAGATCCACGAGCAGTACTTC
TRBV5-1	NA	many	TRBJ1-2	CASRDDQGYGYTF	TGCGCCAGCAGGGACGACCAGGGGTATGGCTACACCTTC
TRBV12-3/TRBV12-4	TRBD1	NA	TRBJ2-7	CASSDRGAYEQYF	TGTGCCAGCAGCGACAGGGGGGCCTACGAGCAGTACTTC
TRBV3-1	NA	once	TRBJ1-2	CASSPRLSNYDYTF	TGTGCCAGCAGCCCCCGTTTAAGTAACTATGACTACACCTTC
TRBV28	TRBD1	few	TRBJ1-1	CASGQGALTEAFF	TGTGCCAGCGGACAGGGGGCATTAACTGAAGCTTTCTTT
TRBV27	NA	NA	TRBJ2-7	CASSFHRANEQYF	TGTGCCAGCAGTTTCCATAGGGCCAACGAGCAGTACTTC
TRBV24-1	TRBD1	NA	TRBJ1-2	CATSDFGSGQGDYGYTF	TGTGCCACCAGTGATTTCGGTTCCGGACAGGGAGACTATGGCTACACCTTC
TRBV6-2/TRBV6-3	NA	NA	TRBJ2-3	CASSRGSQDTQYF	TGTGCCAGCAGCCGAGGATCGCAGGATACGCAGTATTTT
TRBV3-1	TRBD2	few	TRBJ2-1	CASSQSLAGGSMEQFF	TGTGCCAGCAGCCAATCACTAGCGGGGGGCTCGATGGAGCAGTTCTTC
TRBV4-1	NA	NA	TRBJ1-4	CASSQTFKNEKLFF	TGCGCCAGCAGCCAAACGTTCAAAAATGAAAAACTGTTTTTT
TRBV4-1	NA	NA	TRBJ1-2	CASSPAARGDGYTF	TGCGCCAGCAGCCCCGCAGCCAGGGGTGATGGCTACACCTTC
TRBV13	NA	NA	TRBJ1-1	CASSPDILNTEAFF	TGTGCCAGCAGCCCCGACATCCTGAACACTGAAGCTTTCTTT
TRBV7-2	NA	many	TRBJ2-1	CASSLRGGVYNEQFF	TGTGCCAGCAGCTTGAGGGGGGGGGTCTACAATGAGCAGTTCTTC
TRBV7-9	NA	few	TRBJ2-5	CASSLYLTETQYF	TGTGCCAGCAGCTTATATCTGACTGAGACCCAGTACTTC
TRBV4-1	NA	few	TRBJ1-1	CASSQVDAENTEAFF	TGCGCCAGCAGCCAAGTCGACGCAGAGAACACTGAAGCTTTCTTT
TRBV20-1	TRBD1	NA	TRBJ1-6	CSAKYAGQGTWGDSPLHF	TGCAGTGCTAAGTATGCGGGACAGGGAACTTGGGGGGATTCACCCCTCCACTTT
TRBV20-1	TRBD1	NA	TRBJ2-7	CSAKGTGRYEQYF	TGCAGTGCCAAGGGGACAGGTCGCTACGAGCAGTACTTC
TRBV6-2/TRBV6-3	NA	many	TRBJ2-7	CASSYGESHEQYF	TGTGCCAGCAGTTACGGTGAGAGCCACGAGCAGTACTTC
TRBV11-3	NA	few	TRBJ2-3	CASSLGVRYTQYF	TGTGCCAGCAGCTTAGGGGTTCGGTATACGCAGTATTTT
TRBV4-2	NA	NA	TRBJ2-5	CASSQDHGRPERYF	TGTGCCAGCAGCCAAGATCACGGCAGGCCGGAGAGGTACTTC
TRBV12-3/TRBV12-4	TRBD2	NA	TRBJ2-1	CASGTSFDEQFF	TGTGCCAGTGGGACTAGCTTTGACGAGCAGTTCTTC
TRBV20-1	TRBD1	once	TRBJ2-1	CSATGDSQTQFF	TGCAGTGCCACTGGGGACAGCCAGACCCAGTTCTTC
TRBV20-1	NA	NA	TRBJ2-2	CSAREGERVPGELFF	TGCAGTGCTAGAGAGGGGGAGCGGGTTCCCGGGGAGCTGTTTTTT
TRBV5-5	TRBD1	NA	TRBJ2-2	CASSPHGQGASAGELFF	TGTGCCAGCAGCCCTCACGGACAGGGGGCATCGGCCGGGGAGCTGTTTTTT
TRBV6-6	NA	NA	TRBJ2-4	CASSLQVIYEQYF	TGTGCCAGCAGTTTACAGGTTATCTATGAGCAGTACTTC
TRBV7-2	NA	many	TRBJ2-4	CASSFSGSGLNIQYF	TGTGCCAGCAGCTTTTCAGGGAGTGGCTTAAACATTCAGTACTTC
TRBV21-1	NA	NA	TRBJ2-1	CASSKTDRERKDNEQFF	TGTGCCAGCAGCAAGACGGACAGGGAGCGGAAAGACAATGAGCAGTTCTTC
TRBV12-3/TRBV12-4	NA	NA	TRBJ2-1	CASSAPFFGEQVF	TGTGCCAGCAGCGCACCATTTTTCGGTGAGCAGGTCTTC
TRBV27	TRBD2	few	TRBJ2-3	CASSVLGGAFGDTQYF	TGTGCCAGCAGTGTACTCGGGGGGGCCTTTGGAGATACGCAGTATTTT
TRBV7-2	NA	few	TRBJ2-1	CASSLMGQGRNEQFF	TGTGCCAGCAGCTTAATGGGTCAGGGTCGGAATGAGCAGTTCTTC
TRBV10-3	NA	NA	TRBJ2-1	CAIKKTTGNTYNEQFF	TGTGCCATCAAAAAAACGACAGGTAATACCTACAATGAGCAGTTCTTC
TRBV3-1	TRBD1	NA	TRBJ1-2	CASSLGTGYGYGYTF	TGTGCCAGCAGCCTCGGGACAGGGTACGGCTATGGCTACACCTTC
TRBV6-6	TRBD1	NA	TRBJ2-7	CASSSLRQGMYEQYF	TGTGCCAGCAGTTCCCTGAGACAGGGGATGTACGAGCAGTACTTC
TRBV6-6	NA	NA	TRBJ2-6	CASSRWTQYSGANVLTF	TGTGCCAGCAGTCGGTGGACACAATACTCTGGGGCCAACGTCCTGACTTTC
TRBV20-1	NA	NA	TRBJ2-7	CSATRARDNEQYF	TGCAGTGCTACCAGGGCCCGGGATAACGAGCAGTACTTC
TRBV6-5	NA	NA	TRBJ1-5	CASGTGQANQPQHF	TGTGCCAGCGGAACAGGACAAGCGAATCAGCCCCAGCATTTT
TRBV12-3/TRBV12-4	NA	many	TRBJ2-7	CASSLTSYNEQYF	TGTGCCAGCAGTTTAACATCGTATAATGAGCAGTACTTC
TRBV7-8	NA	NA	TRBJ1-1	CASSLSYTNGHTEAFF	TGTGCCAGCAGCTTATCATACACGAATGGGCACACTGAAGCTTTCTTT
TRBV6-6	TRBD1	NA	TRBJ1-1	CASVNRGLAQMNTEAFF	TGTGCCAGCGTTAACAGGGGCTTGGCACAAATGAACACTGAAGCTTTCTTT
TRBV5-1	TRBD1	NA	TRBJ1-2	CASSLTGQHYGYTF	TGCGCCAGCAGCTTAACGGGACAGCACTATGGCTACACCTTC
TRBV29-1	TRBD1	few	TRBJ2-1	CSVYVRDRYNEQFF	TGCAGCGTTTACGTCAGGGACAGATACAATGAGCAGTTCTTC
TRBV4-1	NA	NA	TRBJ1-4	CASSQDGLPWVKLFF	TGCGCCAGCAGCCAAGACGGCCTTCCGTGGGTAAAACTGTTTTTT
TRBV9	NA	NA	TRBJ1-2	CASSVGSRGNHGYTF	TGTGCCAGCAGCGTTGGCAGTAGGGGGAACCATGGCTACACCTTC
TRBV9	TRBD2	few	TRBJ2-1	CASSVGASGRYNEQFF	TGTGCCAGCAGCGTAGGTGCTAGCGGGCGCTACAATGAGCAGTTCTTC